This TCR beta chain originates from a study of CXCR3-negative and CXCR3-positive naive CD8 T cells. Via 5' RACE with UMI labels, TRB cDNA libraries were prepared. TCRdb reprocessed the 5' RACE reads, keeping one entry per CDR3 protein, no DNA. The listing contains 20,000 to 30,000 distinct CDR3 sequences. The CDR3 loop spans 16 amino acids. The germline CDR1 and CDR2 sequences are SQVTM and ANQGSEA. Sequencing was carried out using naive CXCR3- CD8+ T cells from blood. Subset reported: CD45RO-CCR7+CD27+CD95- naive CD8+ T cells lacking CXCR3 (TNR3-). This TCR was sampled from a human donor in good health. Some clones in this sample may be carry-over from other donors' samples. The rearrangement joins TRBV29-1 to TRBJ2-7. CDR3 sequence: CSVVAVTAANFFEQYF.